Listed below are T cell receptor beta chains from one sample, sequenced in a study of blood T cell repertoires in COVID-19. Repertoires were generated with immunoSEQ multiplex PCR, while TCRdb's copy carries only in-frame clones and drops some. The sample lists about 80,000 clones; about 85% were seen once. Material for sequencing was peripheral blood. The receptors stem from a man between 60 and 70 years old with active or convalescent COVID-19. The CDR3 runs from the conserved cysteine through the conserved F or W. The order of the fields is D gene, clone size, J gene, V gene, CDR3 protein, CDR3 DNA. A D gene is named only where the DNA matches it firmly. Clone size, where shown, is once, few, many, or a class for clones that have expanded.

D gene: NA
clone size: NA
J gene: TRBJ2-7
V gene: TRBV7-2
CDR3 protein: CASSLEWQGTYEQYF
CDR3 DNA: TGTGCCAGCAGCCTGGAGTGGCAGGGTACTTACGAGCAGTACTTC

D gene: NA
clone size: once
J gene: TRBJ1-6
V gene: TRBV24-1
CDR3 protein: CATSDSADYNSPLHF
CDR3 DNA: TGTGCCACCAGTGATTCTGCAGACTATAATTCACCCCTCCACTTT

D gene: NA
clone size: few
J gene: TRBJ1-5
V gene: TRBV4-1
CDR3 protein: CASSQDSHNQPQHF
CDR3 DNA: TGCGCCAGCAGCCAAGATTCCCATAATCAGCCCCAGCATTTT

D gene: NA
clone size: NA
J gene: TRBJ1-1
V gene: TRBV5-1
CDR3 protein: CASKLGSGSGDTEAFF
CDR3 DNA: TGCGCCAGCAAATTGGGCTCCGGGTCAGGGGACACTGAAGCTTTCTTT

D gene: NA
clone size: once
J gene: TRBJ1-6
V gene: TRBV7-2
CDR3 protein: CASSSRQDSPLHF
CDR3 DNA: TGTGCCAGCAGCTCTAGACAGGATTCACCCCTCCACTTT

D gene: NA
clone size: NA
J gene: TRBJ1-2
V gene: TRBV27
CDR3 protein: CASSPYINYGYTF
CDR3 DNA: TGTGCCAGCAGTCCTTACATTAACTATGGCTACACCTTC

D gene: TRBD2
clone size: NA
J gene: TRBJ2-5
V gene: TRBV19
CDR3 protein: CASSKASGGLRTQYF
CDR3 DNA: TGTGCCAGTAGTAAGGCTAGCGGGGGGCTTCGGACCCAGTACTTC

D gene: NA
clone size: NA
J gene: TRBJ1-2
V gene: TRBV5-8
CDR3 protein: CASSLLPDNYGYTF
CDR3 DNA: TGTGCCAGCAGCTTGCTGCCAGATAACTATGGCTACACCTTC

D gene: NA
clone size: NA
J gene: TRBJ1-6
V gene: TRBV21-1
CDR3 protein: CARNRGKVCSPLHF
CDR3 DNA: TGTGCCAGGAACAGGGGTAAGGTATGTTCACCCCTCCACTTT

D gene: NA
clone size: NA
J gene: TRBJ2-1
V gene: TRBV11-2
CDR3 protein: CASSAGGEQFF
CDR3 DNA: TGTGCCAGCAGCGCCGGAGGTGAGCAGTTCTTC

D gene: NA
clone size: NA
J gene: TRBJ1-3
V gene: TRBV7-2
CDR3 protein: CASTPRGYSGNTIYF
CDR3 DNA: TGTGCCAGCACCCCTAGGGGGTACTCTGGAAACACCATATATTTT

D gene: TRBD2
clone size: NA
J gene: TRBJ2-3
V gene: TRBV19
CDR3 protein: CASARTSGFLLSTDTQYF
CDR3 DNA: TGTGCCAGTGCCCGGACTAGCGGGTTCCTCCTTAGCACAGATACGCAGTATTTT

D gene: NA
clone size: NA
J gene: TRBJ1-5
V gene: TRBV19
CDR3 protein: CASSPSGLGQPQHF
CDR3 DNA: TGTGCCAGTAGTCCCTCGGGGTTGGGGCAGCCCCAGCATTTT

D gene: NA
clone size: NA
J gene: TRBJ2-7
V gene: TRBV11-2
CDR3 protein: CASSLTPGSLFDEQYF
CDR3 DNA: TGTGCCAGCAGCCTCACCCCGGGGTCTCTTTTCGACGAGCAGTACTTC

D gene: NA
clone size: NA
J gene: TRBJ2-2
V gene: TRBV6-5
CDR3 protein: CASRYQNTGELFF
CDR3 DNA: TGTGCCAGCCGCTATCAGAACACCGGGGAGCTGTTTTTT

D gene: TRBD1
clone size: NA
J gene: TRBJ1-1
V gene: TRBV5-8
CDR3 protein: CASSEQGAKTEAFF
CDR3 DNA: TGTGCCAGCAGCGAACAGGGGGCTAAAACTGAAGCTTTCTTT

D gene: TRBD1
clone size: NA
J gene: TRBJ1-5
V gene: TRBV19
CDR3 protein: CASSNTGGEQPQHF
CDR3 DNA: TGTGCCAGTAGCAACACAGGGGGCGAGCAGCCCCAGCATTTT

D gene: NA
clone size: NA
J gene: TRBJ2-1
V gene: TRBV18
CDR3 protein: CASSPTTGSGEQFF
CDR3 DNA: TGTGCCAGCTCACCAACTACAGGGTCAGGCGAGCAGTTCTTC

D gene: TRBD1
clone size: NA
J gene: TRBJ2-5
V gene: TRBV7-6
CDR3 protein: CASSPRGGRGQETQYF
CDR3 DNA: TGTGCCAGCAGCCCGAGAGGGGGCAGGGGGCAGGAGACCCAGTACTTC

D gene: TRBD1
clone size: NA
J gene: TRBJ1-6
V gene: TRBV4-3
CDR3 protein: CASSQGQGANSPLHF
CDR3 DNA: TGCGCCAGCAGCCAAGGACAGGGGGCGAATTCACCCCTCCACTTT

D gene: TRBD1
clone size: NA
J gene: TRBJ2-3
V gene: TRBV20-1
CDR3 protein: CSASQAGQGSIDTQYF
CDR3 DNA: TGCAGTGCTAGTCAGGCCGGACAGGGCTCAATAGATACGCAGTATTTT

D gene: NA
clone size: NA
J gene: TRBJ2-3
V gene: TRBV9
CDR3 protein: CASSVPGTDTQYF
CDR3 DNA: TGTGCCAGCAGCGTTCCGGGGACAGATACGCAGTATTTT

D gene: NA
clone size: NA
J gene: TRBJ1-2
V gene: TRBV5-5
CDR3 protein: CASSEAEGVFGGYTF
CDR3 DNA: TGTGCCAGCAGCGAGGCAGAAGGCGTCTTCGGTGGCTACACCTTC

D gene: NA
clone size: NA
J gene: TRBJ2-3
V gene: TRBV5-1
CDR3 protein: CASSLSGGAADTQYF
CDR3 DNA: TGCGCCAGCAGCTTGAGTGGGGGGGCGGCAGATACGCAGTATTTT

D gene: NA
clone size: NA
J gene: TRBJ1-5
V gene: TRBV5-8
CDR3 protein: CASSLKGHSNQPQHF
CDR3 DNA: TGTGCCAGCAGCTTGAAAGGACATAGCAATCAGCCCCAGCATTTT

D gene: TRBD2
clone size: many
J gene: TRBJ2-5
V gene: TRBV4-2
CDR3 protein: CASSHSGGALETQYF
CDR3 DNA: TGTGCCAGCAGCCATAGCGGGGGGGCCTTGGAGACCCAGTACTTC

D gene: NA
clone size: NA
J gene: TRBJ1-5
V gene: TRBV6-5
CDR3 protein: CASSSLRDQPQHF
CDR3 DNA: TGTGCCAGCAGCTCCCTTCGGGATCAGCCCCAGCATTTT

D gene: TRBD1
clone size: NA
J gene: TRBJ1-5
V gene: TRBV27
CDR3 protein: CASSPRQGNQPQHF
CDR3 DNA: TGTGCCAGCAGTCCCAGACAGGGAAATCAGCCCCAGCATTTT

D gene: NA
clone size: NA
J gene: TRBJ1-4
V gene: TRBV2
CDR3 protein: CASSEYMNEKLFF
CDR3 DNA: TGTGCCAGCAGTGAATACATGAACGAAAAACTGTTTTTT

D gene: TRBD2
clone size: NA
J gene: TRBJ2-1
V gene: TRBV6-4
CDR3 protein: CASSGGSTSGGYEQFF
CDR3 DNA: TGTGCCAGCAGTGGGGGGTCGACTAGCGGAGGATATGAGCAGTTCTTC

D gene: TRBD2
clone size: NA
J gene: TRBJ2-3
V gene: TRBV18
CDR3 protein: CASSLSRGGPDTQYF
CDR3 DNA: TGTGCCAGCTCACTCTCCCGGGGGGGCCCAGATACGCAGTATTTT

D gene: NA
clone size: NA
J gene: TRBJ2-1
V gene: TRBV30
CDR3 protein: CAWSTTDLGEQFF
CDR3 DNA: TGTGCCTGGAGTACCACCGACTTAGGCGAGCAGTTCTTC

D gene: TRBD2
clone size: NA
J gene: TRBJ2-5
V gene: TRBV15
CDR3 protein: CATSREAGGHGETQYF
CDR3 DNA: TGTGCCACCAGCAGAGAAGCGGGGGGGCACGGAGAGACCCAGTACTTC

D gene: TRBD1
clone size: NA
J gene: TRBJ1-2
V gene: TRBV27
CDR3 protein: CASSRRQGDYGYTF
CDR3 DNA: TGTGCCAGCAGCCGACGACAGGGAGACTATGGCTACACCTTC

D gene: TRBD2
clone size: NA
J gene: TRBJ2-5
V gene: TRBV9
CDR3 protein: CASSATSGGGGETQYF
CDR3 DNA: TGTGCCAGCAGCGCAACTAGCGGGGGGGGCGGCGAGACCCAGTACTTC

D gene: NA
clone size: NA
J gene: TRBJ2-1
V gene: TRBV29-1
CDR3 protein: CSVEGLSPEQFF
CDR3 DNA: TGCAGCGTTGAGGGCCTCTCGCCTGAGCAGTTCTTC

D gene: NA
clone size: many
J gene: TRBJ2-1
V gene: TRBV19
CDR3 protein: CASSMRLGQGYNEQFF
CDR3 DNA: TGTGCCAGTAGTATGAGGTTGGGTCAGGGATACAATGAGCAGTTCTTC

D gene: NA
clone size: NA
J gene: TRBJ2-7
V gene: TRBV6-5
CDR3 protein: CASRPPGSLGYEQYF
CDR3 DNA: TGTGCCAGCAGGCCCCCGGGTTCTCTCGGCTACGAGCAGTACTTC

D gene: NA
clone size: NA
J gene: TRBJ1-3
V gene: TRBV6-1
CDR3 protein: CASGERFSGNTIYF
CDR3 DNA: TGTGCCAGCGGAGAGCGATTCTCTGGAAACACCATATATTTT

D gene: NA
clone size: NA
J gene: TRBJ2-7
V gene: TRBV3-1/TRBV3-2
CDR3 protein: CASSLQGQGYEQYF
CDR3 DNA: TGTGCCAGCAGCCTGCAGGGGCAGGGGTACGAGCAGTACTTC

D gene: TRBD1
clone size: NA
J gene: TRBJ2-1
V gene: TRBV9
CDR3 protein: CASSDRQGAFGNEQFF
CDR3 DNA: TGTGCCAGCAGCGATCGACAGGGGGCCTTTGGGAATGAGCAGTTCTTC

D gene: NA
clone size: NA
J gene: TRBJ1-3
V gene: TRBV5-6
CDR3 protein: CASSLLSGHSGNTIYF
CDR3 DNA: TGTGCCAGCAGCTTGTTAAGTGGGCACTCTGGAAACACCATATATTTT

D gene: NA
clone size: few
J gene: TRBJ1-4
V gene: TRBV7-8
CDR3 protein: CASSLGGRNNEKLFF
CDR3 DNA: TGTGCCAGCAGCTTAGGTGGTAGAAATAATGAAAAACTGTTTTTT

D gene: TRBD1
clone size: NA
J gene: TRBJ1-2
V gene: TRBV19
CDR3 protein: CASSQQGNYGYTF
CDR3 DNA: TGTGCCAGTAGTCAACAGGGGAACTATGGCTACACCTTC

D gene: NA
clone size: NA
J gene: TRBJ1-2
V gene: TRBV3-1/TRBV3-2
CDR3 protein: CASSQGGGTPRGYTF
CDR3 DNA: TGTGCCAGCAGCCAGGGAGGGGGGACGCCCCGGGGCTACACCTTC

D gene: TRBD1
clone size: once
J gene: TRBJ1-4
V gene: TRBV27
CDR3 protein: CASSGTGLVGRKELFF
CDR3 DNA: TGTGCCAGCAGCGGGACAGGGTTGGTGGGGAGAAAGGAACTGTTTTTT

D gene: TRBD1
clone size: NA
J gene: TRBJ2-1
V gene: TRBV7-2
CDR3 protein: CASSVGGTGNYNEQFF
CDR3 DNA: TGTGCCAGCAGCGTAGGAGGGACAGGGAACTACAATGAGCAGTTCTTC

D gene: NA
clone size: NA
J gene: TRBJ1-5
V gene: TRBV3-1/TRBV3-2
CDR3 protein: CASSQQGGSNQPQHF
CDR3 DNA: TGTGCCAGCAGCCAGCAGGGTGGGAGCAATCAGCCCCAGCATTTT

D gene: TRBD2
clone size: NA
J gene: TRBJ2-7
V gene: TRBV10-3
CDR3 protein: CAISESGGPTYEQYF
CDR3 DNA: TGTGCCATCAGTGAGAGCGGGGGACCGACCTACGAGCAGTACTTC

D gene: TRBD2
clone size: NA
J gene: TRBJ2-3
V gene: TRBV7-2
CDR3 protein: CASSFMGLATTDTQYF
CDR3 DNA: TGTGCCAGCAGCTTTATGGGACTAGCTACAACAGATACGCAGTATTTT

D gene: NA
clone size: NA
J gene: TRBJ1-5
V gene: TRBV7-9
CDR3 protein: CASSSNEGEWNQPQHF
CDR3 DNA: TGTGCCAGCAGCTCCAACGAGGGGGAGTGGAATCAGCCCCAGCATTTT

D gene: NA
clone size: NA
J gene: TRBJ2-4
V gene: TRBV3-1/TRBV3-2
CDR3 protein: CASSPPWPKNIQYF
CDR3 DNA: TGTGCCAGCAGCCCCCCCTGGCCCAAAAACATTCAGTACTTC

D gene: NA
clone size: NA
J gene: TRBJ1-1
V gene: TRBV19
CDR3 protein: CASSRDYRGGNTEAFF
CDR3 DNA: TGTGCCAGTAGTCGAGACTATCGAGGGGGTAACACTGAAGCTTTCTTT

D gene: TRBD1
clone size: NA
J gene: TRBJ1-3
V gene: TRBV10-1
CDR3 protein: CASSSGQPGNTIYF
CDR3 DNA: TGCGCCAGCAGTTCGGGACAGCCTGGAAACACCATATATTTT

D gene: TRBD2
clone size: NA
J gene: TRBJ2-3
V gene: TRBV15
CDR3 protein: CATSRQSGGTDTQYF
CDR3 DNA: TGTGCCACCAGCAGACAAAGCGGGGGCACAGATACGCAGTATTTT

D gene: NA
clone size: NA
J gene: TRBJ2-5
V gene: TRBV7-2
CDR3 protein: CASSPRVQPIQETQYF
CDR3 DNA: TGTGCCAGCAGCCCGAGGGTGCAGCCGATCCAAGAGACCCAGTACTTC